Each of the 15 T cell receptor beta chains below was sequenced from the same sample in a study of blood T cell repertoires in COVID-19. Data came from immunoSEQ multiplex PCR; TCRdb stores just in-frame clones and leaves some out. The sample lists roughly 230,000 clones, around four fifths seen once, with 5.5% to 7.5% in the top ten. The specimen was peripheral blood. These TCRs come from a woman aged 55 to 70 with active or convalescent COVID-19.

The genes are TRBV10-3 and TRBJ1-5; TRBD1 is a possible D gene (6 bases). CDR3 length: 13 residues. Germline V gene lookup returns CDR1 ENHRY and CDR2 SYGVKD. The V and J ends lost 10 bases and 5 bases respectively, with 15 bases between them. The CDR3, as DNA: TGTGCCACCTGCAGGGGAATAGATCAGCCCCAGCATTTT. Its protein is CATCRGIDQPQHF.

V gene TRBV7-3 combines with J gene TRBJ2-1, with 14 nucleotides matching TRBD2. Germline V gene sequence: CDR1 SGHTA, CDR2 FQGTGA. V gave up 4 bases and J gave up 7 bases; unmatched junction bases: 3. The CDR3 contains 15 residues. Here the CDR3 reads CASSSRLAGGNEQFF. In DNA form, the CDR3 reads TGTGCCAGCAGCTCACGACTAGCGGGGGGGAATGAGCAGTTCTTC. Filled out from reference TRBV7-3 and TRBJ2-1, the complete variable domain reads GAGVSQTPSNKVTEKGKYVELRCDPISGHTALYWYRQSLGQGPEFLIYFQGTGAADDSGLPNDRFFAVRPEGSVSTLKIQRTERGDSAVYLCASSSRLAGGNEQFFGPGTRLTVL.

The CDR3 bases are TGTGCCAGCAGCTTAGATGGGTCCGGGGTTTCATACTCTGGGGCCAACGTCCTGACTTTC. Its translation: CASSLDGSGVSYSGANVLTF. The chain joins TRBV11-2 to TRBJ2-6; D perhaps matches TRBD2 (5 bases). From germline, CDR1 is SGHAT and CDR2 FQNNGV. This CDR3 spans 20 amino acids. Trimming took 0 bases from V and 0 from J, leaving 18 bases between them.

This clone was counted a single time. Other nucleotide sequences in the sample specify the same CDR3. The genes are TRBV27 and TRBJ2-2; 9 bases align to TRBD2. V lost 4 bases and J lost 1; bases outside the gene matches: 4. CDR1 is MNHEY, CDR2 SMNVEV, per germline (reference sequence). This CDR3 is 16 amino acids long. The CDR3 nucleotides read TGTGCCAGCAGTTCTAGACTAGCGGTGAACACCGGGGAGCTGTTTTTT. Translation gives CASSSRLAVNTGELFF.

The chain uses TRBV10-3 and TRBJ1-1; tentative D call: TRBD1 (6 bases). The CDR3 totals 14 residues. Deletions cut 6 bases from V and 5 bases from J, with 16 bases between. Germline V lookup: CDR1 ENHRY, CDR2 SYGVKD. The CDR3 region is CAIRGAGAYTEAFF. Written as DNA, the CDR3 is TGTGCCATCAGGGGGGCAGGGGCTTATACTGAAGCTTTCTTT.

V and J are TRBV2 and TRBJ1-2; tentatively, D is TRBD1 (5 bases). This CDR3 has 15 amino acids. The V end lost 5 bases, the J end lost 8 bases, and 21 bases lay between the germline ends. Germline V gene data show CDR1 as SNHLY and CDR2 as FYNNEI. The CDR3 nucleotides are TGTGCCAGCAGTCCCGGGGGAGGGACCCGGGGCGGCTACACCTTC. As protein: CASSPGGGTRGGYTF.

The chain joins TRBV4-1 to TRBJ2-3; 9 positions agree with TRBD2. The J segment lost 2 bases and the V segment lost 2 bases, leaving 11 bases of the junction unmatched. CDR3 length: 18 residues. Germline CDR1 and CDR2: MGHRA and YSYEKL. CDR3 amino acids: CASSQTLPASGDTDTQYF. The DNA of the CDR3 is TGCGCCAGCAGCCAAACTCTCCCGGCTAGCGGGGACACAGATACGCAGTATTTT.

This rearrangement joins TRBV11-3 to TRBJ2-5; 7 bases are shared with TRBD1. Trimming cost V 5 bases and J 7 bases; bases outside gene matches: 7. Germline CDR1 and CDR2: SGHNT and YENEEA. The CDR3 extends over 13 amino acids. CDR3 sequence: CASSRQGPGTQYF. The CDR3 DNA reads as TGTGCCAGCAGCCGACAGGGTCCGGGGACCCAGTACTTC.

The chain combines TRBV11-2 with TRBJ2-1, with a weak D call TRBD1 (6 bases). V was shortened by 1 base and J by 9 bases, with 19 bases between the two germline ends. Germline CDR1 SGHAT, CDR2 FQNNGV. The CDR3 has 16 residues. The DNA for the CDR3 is TGTGCCAGCAGCTTAGTATATCCCCAAACAGGGCTTGAGCAGTTCTTC. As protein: CASSLVYPQTGLEQFF.

Here the CDR3 DNA reads TGCGCCAGCAGTACAGGGGCCGGGGAGCAGTTCTTC. This codes for CASSTGAGEQFF. The chain uses TRBV10-1 and TRBJ2-1, with TRBD1 matching over 7 bases. Unmatched junction bases numbered 5, after V lost 5 bases and J lost 10 bases. Germline CDR1 is WNHNN and CDR2 is SYGVQD (reference sequence). The CDR3 is made up of 12 amino acids.

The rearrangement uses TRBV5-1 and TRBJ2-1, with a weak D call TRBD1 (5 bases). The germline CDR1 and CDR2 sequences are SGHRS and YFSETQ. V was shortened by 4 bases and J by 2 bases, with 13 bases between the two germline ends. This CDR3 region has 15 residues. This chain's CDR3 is CASSQDRIPYNEQFF. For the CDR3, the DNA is TGCGCCAGCAGCCAAGACAGAATCCCCTACAATGAGCAGTTCTTC.

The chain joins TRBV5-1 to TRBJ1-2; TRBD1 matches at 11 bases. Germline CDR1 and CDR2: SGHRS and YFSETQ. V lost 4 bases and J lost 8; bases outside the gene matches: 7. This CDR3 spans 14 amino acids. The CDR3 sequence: CASSPGQGERGYTF. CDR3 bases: TGCGCCAGCAGCCCGGGACAGGGGGAGAGGGGCTACACCTTC.

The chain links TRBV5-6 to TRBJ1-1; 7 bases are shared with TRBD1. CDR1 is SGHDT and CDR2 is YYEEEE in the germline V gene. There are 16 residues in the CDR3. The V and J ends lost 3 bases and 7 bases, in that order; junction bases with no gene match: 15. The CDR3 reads CASSSRGSRATSEAFF. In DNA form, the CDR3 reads TGTGCCAGCAGCTCCAGGGGGTCCAGGGCGACGAGTGAAGCTTTCTTT.

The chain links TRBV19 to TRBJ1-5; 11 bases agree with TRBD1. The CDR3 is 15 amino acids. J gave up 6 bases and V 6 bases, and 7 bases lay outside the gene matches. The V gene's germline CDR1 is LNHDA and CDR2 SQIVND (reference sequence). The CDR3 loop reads CASSRDRGSRQPQHF. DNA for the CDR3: TGTGCCAGTAGCCGGGACAGGGGGTCCCGTCAGCCCCAGCATTTT.

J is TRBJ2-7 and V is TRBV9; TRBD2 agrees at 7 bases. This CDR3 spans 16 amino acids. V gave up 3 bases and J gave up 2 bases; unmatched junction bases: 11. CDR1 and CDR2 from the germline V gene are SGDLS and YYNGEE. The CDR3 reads CASSGLRRGRTYEQYV. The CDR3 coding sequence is TGTGCCAGCAGCGGGCTCCGGCGGGGGAGGACCTACGAGCAGTACGTC.